The 21 T cell receptor beta chains below were found in one sample sequenced in a study of blood T cell repertoires in COVID-19. Sequencing was performed with immunoSEQ multiplex PCR; in TCRdb, only in-frame clones are kept and a portion is missing. The sample has under 200,000 clones; under 80% are singletons. Sequencing used peripheral blood. These receptors originate from an elderly woman with acute or convalescent COVID-19.

Written as DNA, the CDR3 is TGCGCCAGCAGCCAAGTGGCGGGAGGGCCCTCAGAGCAGTACTTC. Encoded protein: CASSQVAGGPSEQYF. This chain joins TRBV4-3 and TRBJ2-7; 9 nucleotides align to TRBD2. The ends lost 1 base at V and 7 bases at J; junction bases unmatched: 8. The germline V gene has CDR1 LGHNA and CDR2 YSLEER. The CDR3 totals 15 residues.

V usage is TRBV3-1 (or the pseudogene TRBV3-2) and J usage is TRBJ2-2, with D perhaps matching TRBD2 (5 bases). CDR1 and CDR2 from the germline V gene are LGHDT and YNNKEL (reference sequence). Between the trimmed V and J ends, which lost 1 base and 9 bases, there was a span of 15 bases. The CDR3 spans 15 residues. This CDR3 reads CASSQADRSGRELFF. The CDR3 DNA sequence: TGTGCCAGCAGCCAAGCCGACCGGAGCGGCCGGGAGCTGTTTTTT.

The chain couples TRBV5-1 to TRBJ2-3, with a possible D match to TRBD1 (5 bases). This CDR3 comprises 14 residues. V lost 2 bases and J 5 bases, leaving 12 bases between the germline ends. In germline, CDR1 is SGHRS, CDR2 YFSETQ. DNA of the CDR3: TGCGCCAGCAGCTTAAGGGGTAAGGGAGATACGCAGTATTTT. Its protein product is CASSLRGKGDTQYF.

This clone has just a few counts. J is TRBJ1-1 and V is TRBV19; no clear D. Per germline, CDR1 LNHDA and CDR2 SQIVND (reference sequence). Trimming stripped 5 bases from V and 1 base from J, with 14 bases between. The CDR3 is 15 amino acids. This CDR3 is CASSSYGAENTEAFF. The CDR3 region has the DNA TGTGCCAGTAGTTCCTACGGAGCAGAGAACACTGAAGCTTTCTTT.

This clone was detected only once. The chain combines TRBV6-5 with TRBJ2-4, with 9 bases matching TRBD2. V lost 7 bases and J lost 10; bases outside the gene matches: 11. In germline, CDR1 is MNHEY, CDR2 SVGAGI. The CDR3 has 14 residues. CDR3 region: CASNKDSGSGIQYF. The CDR3 region has the DNA TGTGCCAGCAATAAAGATAGCGGGAGCGGAATTCAGTACTTC.

The gene calls are TRBV19 and TRBJ1-4; D is unclear. The CDR3 is 14 residues long. Germline CDR1 LNHDA, CDR2 SQIVND (reference sequence). V dropped 3 bases and J dropped 6 bases, with 11 bases sitting between them. CDR3 nucleotides: TGTGCCAGTAGTATTGGGCAGAGTTATGAAAAACTGTTTTTT. Its protein is CASSIGQSYEKLFF. Full variable domain (missing parts from reference TRBV19 and TRBJ1-4): DGGITQSPKYLFRKEGQNVTLSCEQNLNHDAMYWYRQDPGQGLRLIYYSQIVNDFQKGDIAEGYSVSREKKESFPLTVTSAQKNPTAFYLCASSIGQSYEKLFFGSGTQLSVL.

The chain employs TRBV7-2 and TRBJ2-3; D perhaps matches TRBD1 (7 bases). The germline gives CDR1 SGHTA, CDR2 FQGNSA. V was cut by 1 base and J by 3 bases, with 11 bases left in between. This CDR3 is built from 15 residues. The chain's CDR3 is CASSLGAGGTDTQYF. For the CDR3, the DNA is TGTGCCAGCAGCTTAGGGGCAGGGGGGACAGATACGCAGTATTTT.

The table lists this clone with a count of one. The chain has TRBV4-1 and TRBJ2-7; D is possibly TRBD1 (6 bases). V dropped 3 bases and J dropped 5 bases, with 23 bases sitting between them. CDR3 length: 17 residues. From germline, CDR1 is MGHRA and CDR2 YSYEKL. The DNA of the CDR3 is TGCGCCAGCAGCCATCGTCGCGGTCGGGACAAGAGCAACGAGCAGTACTTC. It encodes CASSHRRGRDKSNEQYF.

This clone was observed a few times. V and J are TRBV5-1 and TRBJ2-2; D call uncertain. The CDR3 contains 15 residues. The V end was cut by 0 bases, the J end by 6 bases, with 12 bases between. The V gene's germline CDR1 is SGHRS and CDR2 YFSETQ. The CDR3 region is CASSLEFGQPGELFF. The CDR3 coding sequence is TGCGCCAGCAGCTTGGAGTTTGGGCAGCCCGGGGAGCTGTTTTTT.

J is TRBJ2-5 and V is TRBV28; TRBD1 matches 10 bases. This CDR3 is 13 amino acids long. V lost 6 bases, J lost 5 bases, and 3 bases stayed unmatched. Germline-derived CDR1 and CDR2 are MDHEN and SYDVKM. The CDR3 sequence: CASRTGGAETQYF. CDR3 nucleotide sequence: TGTGCCAGCAGGACAGGGGGCGCCGAGACCCAGTACTTC.

V gene TRBV12-3 or TRBV12-4 combines with J gene TRBJ2-7; 8 positions match TRBD1. J gave up 5 bases and V 6 bases, and 6 bases lay outside the gene matches. There are 13 residues in the CDR3. The CDR3 DNA reads TGTGCCAGCAGAGTCAGGGGGCTTGACGAGCAGTACTTC. This encodes CASRVRGLDEQYF.

The J gene is TRBJ2-5, the V gene TRBV11-2, with TRBD2 matching over 11 bases. Germline V gene lookup returns CDR1 SGHAT and CDR2 FQNNGV. The CDR3 contains 18 residues. V dropped 4 bases and J dropped 2; count of bases not matched to a gene: 12. CDR3 residues: CASSSGTSGGPLQETQYF. DNA for the CDR3: TGTGCCAGCAGCTCCGGGACTAGCGGAGGGCCATTGCAAGAGACCCAGTACTTC.

The J gene is TRBJ2-3, the V gene TRBV5-1; 10 bases match TRBD2. The CDR3 consists of 15 residues. V lost 6 bases and J lost 2; bases outside the gene matches: 6. Looked up from germline, CDR1 is SGHRS and CDR2 is YFSETQ. The CDR3 loop reads CASNPGLAFTDTQYF. The CDR3 coding sequence is TGCGCCAGCAACCCGGGACTAGCGTTCACAGATACGCAGTATTTT. The full variable domain, completed using reference TRBV5-1 and TRBJ2-3, is KAGVTQTPRYLIKTRGQQVTLSCSPISGHRSVSWYQQTPGQGLQFLFEYFSETQRNKGNFPGRFSGRQFSNSRSEMNVSTLELGDSALYLCASNPGLAFTDTQYFGPGTRLTVL.

The CDR3 nucleotides are TGTGCCAGCAGTTTCGGTCAAAACTATGGCTACACCTTC. Translating it yields CASSFGQNYGYTF. The chain carries TRBV12-3 or TRBV12-4 and TRBJ1-2, with D uncertain. V lost 3 bases and J 2 bases, leaving 7 bases between the germline ends. This CDR3 comprises 13 residues.

This clone was recorded once. The CDR3 loop is CAVRGRGYNEQFF. CDR3 in DNA: TGTGCTGTTAGGGGCAGGGGCTACAATGAGCAGTTCTTC. The rearrangement joins TRBV30 to TRBJ2-1, with D perhaps matching TRBD1 (6 bases). This CDR3 region has 13 residues. CDR1 and CDR2 from the germline V gene are GTSNPN and SVGIG (reference sequence).

This clone was counted a single time. This specimen includes other DNA sequences encoding the same CDR3. The chain has TRBV7-2 and TRBJ2-7; 8 nucleotides line up with TRBD2. The ends lost 1 base at V and 4 bases at J; junction bases unmatched: 6. Germline CDR1 is SGHTA and CDR2 is FQGNSA. The CDR3 is 15 amino acids. The DNA of the CDR3 is TGTGCCAGCAGCTTAGGCTCGGGAGGGTTGTACGAGCAGTACTTC. This sequence encodes CASSLGSGGLYEQYF.

This clone was found a few times. V is TRBV20-1 and J is TRBJ1-2, with a tentative D call TRBD1 (6 bases). Looked up from germline, CDR1 is DFQATT and CDR2 is SNEGSKA (reference sequence). The CDR3 contains 11 residues. CDR3 loop: CSGIAGVGYTF. The CDR3 DNA sequence: TGCAGCGGGATCGCAGGGGTTGGCTACACCTTC.

The V call is TRBV6-1, the J call TRBJ1-6, with no clear D. The CDR3 extends over 16 amino acids. Germline values: CDR1 MNHNS, CDR2 SASEGT. V was shortened by 3 bases and J by 0 bases, with 9 bases between the two germline ends. CDR3 bases: TGTGCCAGCAGTGATCGGTTGAGCTCCTATAATTCACCCCTCCACTTT. Amino acids: CASSDRLSSYNSPLHF.

This chain joins TRBV19 and TRBJ1-1, with a weak D call TRBD1 (6 bases). CDR3 length equals 14 residues. Trimming pared 0 bases from V and 4 bases from J, leaving 9 bases between. Germline-derived CDR1 and CDR2 are LNHDA and SQIVND (reference sequence). CDR3 DNA sequence: TGTGCCAGTAGTATAGACAGGGGCGGCACTGAAGCTTTCTTT. It is translated as CASSIDRGGTEAFF.

The V call is TRBV2, the J call TRBJ1-5; 11 bases match TRBD1. V lost 7 bases, J lost 7 bases, and 3 bases stayed unmatched. The germline V gene has CDR1 SNHLY and CDR2 FYNNEI. The CDR3 loop spans 13 amino acids. The chain's CDR3 is CASTGQGDQPQHF. CDR3 nucleotides: TGTGCCAGCACGGGACAGGGGGACCAGCCCCAGCATTTT.

The rearrangement links TRBV10-1 to TRBJ2-7; 11 bases are shared with TRBD2. This CDR3 has 15 amino acids. Germline lookup yields CDR1 WNHNN and CDR2 SYGVQD (reference sequence). V shed 3 bases, J shed 2 bases, and the junction held 3 bases outside the gene matches. CDR3 loop: CASSETSGGPYEQYF. The CDR3, as DNA: TGCGCCAGCAGTGAAACTAGCGGGGGCCCCTACGAGCAGTACTTC.